These 18 T cell receptor beta chains came from one sample sequenced in a study of OX40 agonist ivuxolimab in advanced cancers. Some clones are missing from TCRdb's copy, which holds only in-frame ones; the method was immunoSEQ multiplex PCR. The sample carries approximately 80,000 clones, 65% to 90% recorded once. The sample here was CD4+ or CD8+ T cells sorted from blood, taken in a trial of the OX40 agonist ivuxolimab. These receptor sequences come from an adult with an advanced solid tumor such as melanoma, head and neck, liver or kidney cancer.

The V call is TRBV7-2, the J call TRBJ1-6; maybe TRBD1 (5 bases). The CDR3 is 15 amino acids. V lost 1 base to trimming and J lost 10 bases, with 14 bases between them. Germline CDR1 reads SGHTA; CDR2 reads FQGNSA. The CDR3 sequence: CASSLGSRRESPLHF. CDR3 in DNA: TGTGCCAGCAGCTTAGGGAGCCGCAGGGAGTCACCCCTCCACTTT.

The V call is TRBV10-3, the J call TRBJ1-1; D gene unclear. Looked up from germline, CDR1 is ENHRY and CDR2 is SYGVKD. The V end lost 5 bases, the J end lost 1 base, and 8 bases lay between the germline ends. This CDR3 has 13 amino acids. The CDR3 DNA follows: TGTGCCATCAGTACCGAGGGGAACACTGAAGCTTTCTTT. It codes for CAISTEGNTEAFF.

As to this clone: The junction shows a germline mismatch at one end, possibly a read error. Other DNA sequences from this sample encode an identical CDR3 as well. As DNA, the CDR3 is TGTGCCAGCAGCTTAGGTACAGGGACTGAAGCTTTTTTT. Its protein is CASSLGTGTEAFF. The rearrangement links TRBV7-2 to TRBJ1-1; D possibly corresponds to TRBD1 (6 bases). This CDR3 has 13 residues. CDR1 SGHTA and CDR2 FQGNSA come from the germline V gene.

The chain couples TRBV7-2 to TRBJ1-3, with D possibly being TRBD1 (5 bases). With 6 bases removed from V and 0 bases from J, the gap between germline ends came to 9 bases. The CDR3 contains 14 residues. Germline assignment: CDR1 SGHTA and CDR2 FQGNSA. The CDR3 DNA is TGTGCCAGCAGATCCGGGACCTCTGGAAACACCATATATTTT. Translating gives CASRSGTSGNTIYF.

This chain connects TRBV5-4 to TRBJ2-7; D might be TRBD1 (6 bases). The CDR3 has 14 amino acids. In germline, CDR1 is SGHNT, CDR2 YYREEE (reference sequence). The V gene lost 4 bases and the J gene lost 2 bases, with 13 bases spanning the gap. The CDR3 region has the DNA TGTGCCAGCAGCGTCCAGGGGCCCACCTACGAGCAGTACTTC. This codes for CASSVQGPTYEQYF. The variable domain in full, with the rest retrieved from reference TRBV5-4 and TRBJ2-7, is ETGVTQSPTHLIKTRGQQVTLRCSSQSGHNTVSWYQQALGQGPQFIFQYYREEENGRGNFPPRFSGLQFPNYSSELNVNALELDDSALYLCASSVQGPTYEQYFGPGTRLTVT.

This clone has a single count. The chain joins TRBV6-4 to TRBJ2-5, with D tentatively TRBD2 (5 bases). Germline lookup yields CDR1 MRHNA and CDR2 SNTAGT. Between the trimmed V and J ends, which lost 0 bases and 2 bases, there was a span of 7 bases. The CDR3 runs 14 residues. CDR3 amino acids: CASSDSGVQETQYF. The CDR3 DNA follows: TGTGCCAGCAGTGACTCCGGGGTACAAGAGACCCAGTACTTC.

CDR3 DNA: TGTGCCACCAGGAGGGACACCCTGCCGTATGGCTACACCTTC. Amino acids: CATRRDTLPYGYTF. The rearrangement links TRBV15 to TRBJ1-2, with D possibly matching TRBD1 (6 bases). V was trimmed by 6 bases and J by 5 bases, leaving 16 bases between them. Germline V gene lookup returns CDR1 LNHNV and CDR2 YYDKDF (reference sequence). This CDR3 region has 14 residues.

This chain links TRBV10-3 with TRBJ1-2, with TRBD1 matching over 12 bases. CDR3 length: 14 residues. The V segment lost 8 bases and the J segment 6 bases; nucleotides outside the gene matches: 7. CDR1 ENHRY and CDR2 SYGVKD come from the germline V gene. The CDR3 sequence: CAIQPGQGADGYTF. The CDR3 region has the DNA TGTGCCATCCAACCGGGACAGGGGGCAGATGGCTACACCTTC.

The rearrangement uses TRBV23-1 and TRBJ1-5; the D gene is possibly TRBD1 (5 bases). TRBV23-1 is an ORF; its function is uncertain. The CDR3 extends over 16 amino acids. Trimming took off 5 bases at V and 5 bases at J, with 19 bases between the two ends. Here the CDR3 reads CASSEGRSYIDQPQHF. The CDR3, as DNA: TGCGCCAGCAGTGAGGGACGCAGTTATATCGATCAGCCCCAGCATTTT.

J is TRBJ2-3 and V is TRBV29-1; 8 positions match TRBD1. The germline gives CDR1 SQVTM, CDR2 ANQGSEA. The CDR3 has 14 amino acids. J gave up 2 bases and V 6 bases, and 7 bases lay outside the gene matches. The CDR3 loop reads CSVKTGDTTDTQYF. The CDR3 DNA follows: TGCAGCGTAAAGACAGGGGATACCACAGATACGCAGTATTTT.

The CDR3 sequence is CASSYVGPLINQPQHF. CDR3 bases: TGTGCCAGCAGTTACGTGGGCCCCCTGATCAATCAGCCCCAGCATTTT. This chain links TRBV6-5 with TRBJ1-5, with D unresolved. The V gene lost 2 bases and the J gene lost 3 bases, with 14 bases spanning the gap. Looked up from germline, CDR1 is MNHEY and CDR2 is SVGAGI. The CDR3 is made up of 16 amino acids.

The chain joins TRBV7-2 to TRBJ2-4, with TRBD2 identical over 8 bases. The V segment lost 4 bases and the J segment 6 bases; nucleotides outside the gene matches: 5. Germline V CDR1 and CDR2: SGHTA, FQGNSA. The CDR3 extends over 14 amino acids. CDR3 loop: CASSYGGAGNIQYF. Here the CDR3 DNA reads TGTGCCAGCAGCTACGGGGGGGCTGGAAACATTCAGTACTTC. Supplemented by reference TRBV7-2 and TRBJ2-4, the full variable domain reads GAGVSQSPSNKVTEKGKDVELRCDPISGHTALYWYRQSLGQGLEFLIYFQGNSAPDKSGLPSDRFSAERTGGSVSTLTIQRTQQEDSAVYLCASSYGGAGNIQYFGAGTRLSVL.

The chain combines TRBV25-1 with TRBJ1-2; D unclear. Germline-derived CDR1 and CDR2 are MGHDK and SYGVNS. The CDR3 contains 14 residues. V was shortened by 1 base and J by 7 bases, with 13 bases between the two germline ends. The CDR3 protein is CASSESGRDVGYTF. The DNA of the CDR3 is TGTGCCAGCAGTGAATCGGGCCGGGATGTTGGCTACACCTTC.

The V gene is TRBV5-8, the J gene TRBJ2-3; no clear D. This CDR3 comprises 14 residues. The V and J ends lost 2 bases and 1 base respectively, with 8 bases between them. CDR1 and CDR2 from the germline V gene are SGHTS and YDEGEE. This CDR3 reads CASSFRLRTDTQYF. The DNA for the CDR3 is TGTGCCAGCAGCTTTAGGCTTCGCACAGATACGCAGTATTTT. The variable domain in full, with the rest retrieved from reference TRBV5-8 and TRBJ2-3, is EAGVTQSPTHLIKTRGQQATLRCSPISGHTSVYWYQQALGLGLQFLLWYDEGEERNRGNFPPRFSGRQFPNYSSELNVNALELEDSALYLCASSFRLRTDTQYFGPGTRLTVL.

In this sample, this clone turned up once. In nucleotides, the CDR3 is TGTGCCAGTAGTCGAGACAGGGGTAATTCACCCCTCCACTTT. The encoded protein is CASSRDRGNSPLHF. The chain is built from TRBV19 and TRBJ1-6; TRBD1 aligns across 8 bases. J gave up 6 bases and V 5 bases, and 3 bases lay outside the gene matches. CDR1 LNHDA and CDR2 SQIVND come from the germline V gene (reference sequence). The CDR3 is made up of 14 amino acids.

This chain links TRBV6-6 with TRBJ2-5; 10 bases match TRBD1. This CDR3 spans 15 amino acids. J was trimmed by 5 bases and V by 6 bases; bases with no gene match: 9. CDR1 is MNHNY, CDR2 SVGAGI, per germline (reference sequence). The CDR3 coding sequence is TGTGCCAGCAGGAGACCGGGACAGGGGTTCGAGACCCAGTACTTC. Protein product: CASRRPGQGFETQYF.

This sequence joins TRBV5-1 and TRBJ2-7; 7 nucleotides agree with TRBD1. The germline CDR1 and CDR2 sequences are SGHRS and YFSETQ. After removal of 0 bases from V and 4 bases from J, the junction contained 7 bases not matched to a gene. This CDR3 is built from 15 residues. The CDR3 DNA sequence: TGCGCCAGCAGCTTGGCAGGGGGATCGGGGTACGAGCAGTACTTC. This translates into CASSLAGGSGYEQYF.

The chain recombines TRBV6-5 with TRBJ1-1; a possible D gene is TRBD1 (6 bases). V lost 5 bases, J lost 4 bases, and 17 bases lay in between. CDR3 length equals 15 residues. Germline CDR1 is MNHEY and CDR2 is SVGAGI. In nucleotides, the CDR3 is TGTGCCAGCAGTAAACACCGGACAGCGGTCACTGAAGCTTTCTTT. Its protein product is CASSKHRTAVTEAFF.